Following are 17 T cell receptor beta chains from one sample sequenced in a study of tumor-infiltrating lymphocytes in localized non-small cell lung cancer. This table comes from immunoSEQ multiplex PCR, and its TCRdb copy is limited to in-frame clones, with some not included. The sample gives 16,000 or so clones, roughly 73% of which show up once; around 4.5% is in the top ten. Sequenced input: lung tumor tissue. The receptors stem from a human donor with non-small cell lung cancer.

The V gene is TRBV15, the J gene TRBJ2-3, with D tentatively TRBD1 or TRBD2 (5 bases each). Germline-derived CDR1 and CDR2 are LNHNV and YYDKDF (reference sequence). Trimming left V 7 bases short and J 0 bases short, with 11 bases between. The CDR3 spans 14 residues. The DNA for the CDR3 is TGTGCCACCACCGGGGCGAGTAGCACAGATACGCAGTATTTT. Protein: CATTGASSTDTQYF.

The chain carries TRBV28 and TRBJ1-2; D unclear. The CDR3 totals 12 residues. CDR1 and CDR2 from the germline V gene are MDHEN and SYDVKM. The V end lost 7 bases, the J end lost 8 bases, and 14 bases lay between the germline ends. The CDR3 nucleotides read TGTGCCAGCAAACTTGAGGCGGGGGGCTACACCTTC. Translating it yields CASKLEAGGYTF.

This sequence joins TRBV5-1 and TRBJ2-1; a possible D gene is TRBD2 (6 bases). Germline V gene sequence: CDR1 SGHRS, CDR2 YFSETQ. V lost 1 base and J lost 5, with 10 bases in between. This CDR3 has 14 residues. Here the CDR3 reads CASSLRDLNNEQFF. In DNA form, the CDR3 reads TGCGCCAGCAGCTTGCGGGACTTAAACAATGAGCAGTTCTTC.

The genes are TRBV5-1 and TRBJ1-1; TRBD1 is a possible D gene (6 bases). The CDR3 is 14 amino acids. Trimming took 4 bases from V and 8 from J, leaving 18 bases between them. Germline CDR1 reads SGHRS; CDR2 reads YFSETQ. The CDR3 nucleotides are TGCGCCAGCAGCGGAACGGGCCGGACAGCCGAAGCTTTCTTT. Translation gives CASSGTGRTAEAFF.

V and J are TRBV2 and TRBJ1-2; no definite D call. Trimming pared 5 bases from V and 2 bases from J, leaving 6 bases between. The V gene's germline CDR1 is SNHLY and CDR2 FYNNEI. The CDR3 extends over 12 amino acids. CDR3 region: CASSYRNYGYTF. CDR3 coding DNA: TGTGCCAGCAGTTACAGAAACTATGGCTACACCTTC.

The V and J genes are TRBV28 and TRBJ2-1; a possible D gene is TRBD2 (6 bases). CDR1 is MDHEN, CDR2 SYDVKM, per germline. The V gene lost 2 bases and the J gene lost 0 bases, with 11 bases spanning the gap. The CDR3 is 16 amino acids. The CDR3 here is CASSLGLISSYNEQFF. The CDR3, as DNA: TGTGCCAGCAGTTTAGGACTAATAAGCTCCTACAATGAGCAGTTCTTC.

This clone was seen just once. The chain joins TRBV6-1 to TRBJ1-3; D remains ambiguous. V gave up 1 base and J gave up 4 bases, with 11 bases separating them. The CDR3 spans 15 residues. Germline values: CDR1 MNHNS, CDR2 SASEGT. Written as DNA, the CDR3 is TGTGCCAGCAGTGAAGTGCCCGGGTCAGGAAACACCATATATTTT. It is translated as CASSEVPGSGNTIYF.

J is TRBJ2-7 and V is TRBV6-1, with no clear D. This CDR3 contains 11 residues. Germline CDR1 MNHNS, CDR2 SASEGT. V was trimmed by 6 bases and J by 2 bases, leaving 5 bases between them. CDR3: CASRLTYEQYF. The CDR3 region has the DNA TGTGCCAGCAGGCTCACCTACGAGCAGTACTTC.

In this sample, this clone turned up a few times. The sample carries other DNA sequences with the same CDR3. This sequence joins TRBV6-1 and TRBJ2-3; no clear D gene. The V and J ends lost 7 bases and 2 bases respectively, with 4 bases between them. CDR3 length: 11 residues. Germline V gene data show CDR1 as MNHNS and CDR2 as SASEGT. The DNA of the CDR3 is TGTGCCAGCACATACACAGATACGCAGTATTTT. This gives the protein CASTYTDTQYF.

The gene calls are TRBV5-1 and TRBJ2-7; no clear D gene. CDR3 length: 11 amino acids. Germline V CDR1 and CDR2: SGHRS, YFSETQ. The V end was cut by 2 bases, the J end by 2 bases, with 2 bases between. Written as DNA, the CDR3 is TGCGCCAGCAGCTTTACCTACGAGCAGTACTTC. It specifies CASSFTYEQYF. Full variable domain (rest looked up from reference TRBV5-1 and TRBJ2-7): KAGVTQTPRYLIKTRGQQVTLSCSPISGHRSVSWYQQTPGQGLQFLFEYFSETQRNKGNFPGRFSGRQFSNSRSEMNVSTLELGDSALYLCASSFTYEQYFGPGTRLTVT.

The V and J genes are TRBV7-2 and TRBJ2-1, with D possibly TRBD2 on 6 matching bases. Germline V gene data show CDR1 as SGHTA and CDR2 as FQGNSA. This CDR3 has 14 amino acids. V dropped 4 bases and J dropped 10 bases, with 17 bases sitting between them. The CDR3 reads CASSSGTPGWEQFF. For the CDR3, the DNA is TGTGCCAGCAGCTCCGGGACTCCCGGGTGGGAGCAGTTCTTC.

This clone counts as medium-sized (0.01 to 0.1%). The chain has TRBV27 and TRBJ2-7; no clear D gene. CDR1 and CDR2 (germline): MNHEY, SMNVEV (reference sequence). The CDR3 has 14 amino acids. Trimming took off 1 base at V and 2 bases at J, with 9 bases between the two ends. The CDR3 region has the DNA TGTGCCAGCAGTTTATATACTGGTCCCTACGAGCAGTACTTC. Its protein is CASSLYTGPYEQYF.

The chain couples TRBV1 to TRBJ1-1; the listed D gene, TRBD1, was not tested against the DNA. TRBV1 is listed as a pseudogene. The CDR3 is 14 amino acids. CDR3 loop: CTSSARLSGTEAFF. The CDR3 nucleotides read TGCACCAGCAGCGCACGGTTGTCAGGCACTGAAGCTTTCTTT.

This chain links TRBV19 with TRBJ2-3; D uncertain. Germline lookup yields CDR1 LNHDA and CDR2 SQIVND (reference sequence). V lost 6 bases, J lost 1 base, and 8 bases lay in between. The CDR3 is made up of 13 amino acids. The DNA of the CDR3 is TGTGCCAGTAGCGATACTCGCACAGATACGCAGTATTTT. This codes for CASSDTRTDTQYF.

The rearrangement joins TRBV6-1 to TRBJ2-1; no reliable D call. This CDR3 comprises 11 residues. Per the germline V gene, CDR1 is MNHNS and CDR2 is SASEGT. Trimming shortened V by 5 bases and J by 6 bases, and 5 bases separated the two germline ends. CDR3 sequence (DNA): TGTGCCAGCAGTTCCCTCAATGAGCAGTTCTTC. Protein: CASSSLNEQFF.

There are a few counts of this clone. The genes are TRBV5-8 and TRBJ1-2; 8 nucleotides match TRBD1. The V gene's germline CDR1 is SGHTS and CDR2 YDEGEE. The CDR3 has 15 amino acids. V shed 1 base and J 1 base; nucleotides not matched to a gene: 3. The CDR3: CASSLPRGRNYGYTF. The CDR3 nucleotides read TGTGCCAGCAGCTTGCCCAGGGGGCGTAACTATGGCTACACCTTC.

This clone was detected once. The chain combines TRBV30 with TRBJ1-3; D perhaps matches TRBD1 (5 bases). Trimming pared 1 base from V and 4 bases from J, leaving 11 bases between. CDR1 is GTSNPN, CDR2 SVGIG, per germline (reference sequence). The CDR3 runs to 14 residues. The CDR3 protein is CAWSGNDRGNTIYF. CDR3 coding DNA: TGTGCCTGGAGTGGAAACGACAGAGGAAACACCATATATTTT.